This TCR beta chain was retrieved from a study of blood T cell repertoires in COVID-19. This CDR3 spans 15 amino acids. The trim removed 3 bases at V and 7 bases at J, leaving 8 bases unmatched. The germline V gene has CDR1 LNHDA and CDR2 SQIVND (reference sequence). Patients from Seattle were sampled longitudinally, starting during active infection. TCRdb's copy holds only in-frame clones and misses some; the assay was immunoSEQ multiplex PCR. The sample holds about 480,000 clones, roughly 89% seen once. The sample consisted of peripheral blood. The sequence was obtained from a woman aged 45-60 years with COVID-19, enrolled during active disease. This chain links TRBV19 with TRBJ2-2; 7 bases fit TRBD2. The CDR3 protein is CASSISVGGGGELFF. In DNA, the CDR3 is TGTGCCAGTAGTATTTCTGTTGGCGGGGGCGGGGAGCTGTTTTTT.